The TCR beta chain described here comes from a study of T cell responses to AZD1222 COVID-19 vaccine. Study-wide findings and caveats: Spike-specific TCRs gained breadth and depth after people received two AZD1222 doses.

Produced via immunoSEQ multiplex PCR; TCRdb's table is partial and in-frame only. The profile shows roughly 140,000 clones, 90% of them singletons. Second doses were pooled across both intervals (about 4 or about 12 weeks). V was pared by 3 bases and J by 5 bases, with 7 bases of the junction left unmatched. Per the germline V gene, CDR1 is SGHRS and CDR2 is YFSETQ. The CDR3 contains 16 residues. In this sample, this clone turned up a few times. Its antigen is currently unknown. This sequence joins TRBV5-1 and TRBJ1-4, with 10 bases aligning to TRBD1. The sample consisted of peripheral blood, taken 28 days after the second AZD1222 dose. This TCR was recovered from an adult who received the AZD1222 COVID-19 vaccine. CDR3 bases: TGCGCCAGCAGCTCAGGGACGGGACAGGGGAATGAAAAACTGTTTTTT. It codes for CASSSGTGQGNEKLFF.